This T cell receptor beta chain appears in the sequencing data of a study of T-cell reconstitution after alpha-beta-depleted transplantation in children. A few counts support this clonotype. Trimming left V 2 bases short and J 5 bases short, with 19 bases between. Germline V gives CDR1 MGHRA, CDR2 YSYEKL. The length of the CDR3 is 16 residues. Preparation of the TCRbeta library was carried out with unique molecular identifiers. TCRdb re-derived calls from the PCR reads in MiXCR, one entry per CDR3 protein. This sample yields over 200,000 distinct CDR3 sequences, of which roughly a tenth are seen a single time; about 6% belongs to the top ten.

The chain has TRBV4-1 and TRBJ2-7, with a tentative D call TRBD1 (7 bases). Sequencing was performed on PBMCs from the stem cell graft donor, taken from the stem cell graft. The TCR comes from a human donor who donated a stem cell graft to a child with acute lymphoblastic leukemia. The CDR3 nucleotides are TGCGCCAGCAGCCAACAACCCACAGGGGACTTCCACGAGCAGTACTTC. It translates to CASSQQPTGDFHEQYF.